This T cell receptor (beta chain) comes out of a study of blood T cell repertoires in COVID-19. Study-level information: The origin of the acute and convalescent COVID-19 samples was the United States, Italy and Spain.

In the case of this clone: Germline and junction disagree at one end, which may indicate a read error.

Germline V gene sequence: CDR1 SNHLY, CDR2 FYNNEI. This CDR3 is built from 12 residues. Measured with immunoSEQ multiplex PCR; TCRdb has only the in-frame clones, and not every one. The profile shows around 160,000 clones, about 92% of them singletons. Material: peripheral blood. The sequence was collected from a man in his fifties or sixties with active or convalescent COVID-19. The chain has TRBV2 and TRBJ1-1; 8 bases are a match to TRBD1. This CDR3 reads CASSERNRGKVF. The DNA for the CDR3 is TGTGCCAGCAGTGAAAGGAACAGGGGGAAAGTCTTT.